This TCR beta chain was obtained from a study of T cell repertoires in cytomegalovirus infection. Across the study: CMV infection and matching HLA type were both indicated by public TCR beta signatures. Study outcomes and limitations: CMV-specific TCR beta clonotypes restricted by HLA-C dominated the ex vivo response.

CDR3 size: 15 residues. Trimming stripped 0 bases from V and 5 bases from J, with 11 bases between. The V gene's germline CDR1 is SGHNT and CDR2 YYREEE (reference sequence). This clonotype was detected only a few times. The target antigen is unknown. TCRdb ran MiXCR on the reads and lists one entry per CDR3 protein. The profile covers around 740,000 distinct CDR3 sequences, with 35% to 45% appearing a single time and 2.8% taken by the ten largest. The sequence was collected from a human donor in good health (CMV status not recorded). Some clones in this sample may be carry-over from other donors' samples. Sequenced: PBMCs. The chain employs TRBV5-4 and TRBJ2-2; D ambiguous. CDR3 in amino acids: CASSLVKGRTGELFF. For the CDR3, the DNA is TGTGCCAGCAGCTTGGTAAAGGGAAGGACCGGGGAGCTGTTTTTT.